A single sample is the source of the 15 T cell receptor beta chains below, sequenced in a study of T cells in Graves' hyperthyroidism and ophthalmopathy. What was amplified from RNA transcripts were TCR beta CDR3 regions. With the HTBI primer set, the TCR CDR3 went through a first round of RT-PCR. Using its own MiXCR run on the multiplex PCR reads, TCRdb lists one record per CDR3 protein. In the table there are a few hundred thousand distinct CDR3 sequences, about 17% of which are singletons. Sequencing was performed on blood. The source of these receptors is an older woman with Graves' ophthalmopathy.

The V gene is TRBV9, the J gene TRBJ2-1; TRBD1 is a possible D gene (5 bases). Between the trimmed V and J ends, which lost 3 bases and 0 bases, there was a span of 22 bases. The CDR3 contains 19 residues. Germline CDR1 is SGDLS and CDR2 is YYNGEE. CDR3 DNA: TGTGCCAGCAGCGGAGAAATTGACAGCGTATACAACTCCTACAATGAGCAGTTCTTC. Its translation is CASSGEIDSVYNSYNEQFF.

This clonotype appeared a few times. It may be a read error: a sequence one base away is much more abundant. No conserved phenylalanine or tryptophan is present at the end of the CDR3, so a read error is the likely explanation. This chain connects TRBV3-1 to TRBJ1-2; TRBD1 agrees at 12 bases. The length of the CDR3 is 17 residues. The V and J ends lost 5 bases and 4 bases, in that order; junction bases with no gene match: 11. Germline V CDR1 and CDR2: LGHDT, YNNKEL (reference sequence). Here the CDR3 reads CASSFRDRGPVSYGYTL. The CDR3 DNA sequence: TGTGCCAGCAGCTTCCGGGACAGGGGGCCTGTCAGCTATGGCTACACCCTC.

This clonotype appeared many times. The genes are TRBV2 and TRBJ1-2; 7 positions agree with TRBD1. This CDR3 region has 13 residues. The V gene's germline CDR1 is SNHLY and CDR2 FYNNEI. The J segment lost 4 bases and the V segment lost 8 bases, leaving 7 bases of the junction unmatched. The CDR3 coding sequence is TGTGCCAGCGCAGATACAGGGGTCTATGGCTACACCTTC. Translated: CASADTGVYGYTF. Full variable domain (rest looked up from reference TRBV2 and TRBJ1-2): EPEVTQTPSHQVTQMGQEVILRCVPISNHLYFYWYRQILGQKVEFLVSFYNNEISEKSEIFDDQFSVERPDGSNFTLKIRSTKLEDSAMYFCASADTGVYGYTFGSGTRLTVV.

This clonotype has ten or more counts. J is TRBJ2-7 and V is TRBV20-1, with TRBD2 identical over 11 bases. Germline V gene data show CDR1 as DFQATT and CDR2 as SNEGSKA (reference sequence). J gave up 0 bases and V 6 bases, and 7 bases lay outside the gene matches. This CDR3 region has 15 residues. As DNA, the CDR3 is TGCAGTGCCCACACTAGCGGGGGTTTCTCCTACGAGCAGTACTTC. Residues: CSAHTSGGFSYEQYF.

This clonotype was seen at least ten times. The chain couples TRBV12-3 or TRBV12-4 to TRBJ2-2; D not certain. The V and J ends lost 3 bases and 8 bases respectively, with 4 bases between them. The CDR3 contains 11 residues. The CDR3 DNA is TGTGCCAGCAGTTTCAGGGGGGAGCTGTTTTTT. Translation: CASSFRGELFF.

This clonotype was counted at least ten times. The chain links TRBV5-1 to TRBJ1-3; 7 nucleotides match TRBD1. The CDR3 runs 14 residues. Germline lookup yields CDR1 SGHRS and CDR2 YFSETQ. Trimming at V came to 0 bases and at J to 6 bases, leaving 3 bases not matched to a gene. The CDR3 DNA reads TGCGCCAGCAGCTTGGGTACAGGGGAAAACACCATATATTTT. Protein: CASSLGTGENTIYF.

This clonotype was counted many times. CDR3 loop: CASSVNRGPETQYF. The CDR3 bases are TGTGCCAGCAGTGTAAACAGGGGGCCGGAGACCCAGTACTTC. This rearrangement joins TRBV2 to TRBJ2-5; 9 positions agree with TRBD1. Losses at the gene ends were 4 bases for V and 5 bases for J; bases not matched to a gene: 5. The CDR3 contains 14 residues. Germline lookup yields CDR1 SNHLY and CDR2 FYNNEI.

The genes are TRBV27 and TRBJ2-7; 7 nucleotides align to TRBD2. Germline CDR1 is MNHEY and CDR2 is SMNVEV (reference sequence). Trimming removed 3 bases from V and 3 bases from J; junction bases left unmatched: 8. The CDR3 runs 15 residues. In DNA, the CDR3 is TGTGCCAGCAGTTTTTTTCCGGGAGGTTTCTACGAGCAGTACTTC. Its protein is CASSFFPGGFYEQYF.

This clonotype was seen repeatedly, ten times or more. The rearrangement uses TRBV28 and TRBJ1-5; D uncertain. There are 15 residues in the CDR3. Germline V gives CDR1 MDHEN, CDR2 SYDVKM. Deletions cut 5 bases from V and 0 bases from J, with 11 bases between. The CDR3 reads CASSRDPDSNQPQHF. CDR3 DNA: TGTGCCAGCAGTCGCGACCCGGATAGCAATCAGCCCCAGCATTTT.

This clonotype was counted at least ten times. The chain combines TRBV5-4 with TRBJ2-7, with unresolved D. The germline CDR1 and CDR2 sequences are SGHNT and YYREEE (reference sequence). Between the trimmed V and J ends, which lost 0 bases and 6 bases, there was a span of 10 bases. The CDR3 consists of 13 residues. The CDR3 spells CASSLEVSSEQYF. DNA for the CDR3: TGTGCCAGCAGCTTGGAGGTAAGCTCCGAGCAGTACTTC.

This clonotype was seen repeatedly, ten times or more. The rearrangement joins TRBV5-1 to TRBJ2-5, with D unclear. The CDR3 length is 14 residues. Germline CDR1 reads SGHRS; CDR2 reads YFSETQ. Trimming left V 0 bases short and J 3 bases short, with 9 bases between. The CDR3 DNA follows: TGCGCCAGCAGCTTGGCACGGACGGAAGAGACCCAGTACTTC. Protein product: CASSLARTEETQYF.

At least ten counts were recorded for this clonotype. The chain uses TRBV5-6 and TRBJ1-5; maybe TRBD1 (5 bases). The CDR3 contains 15 residues. Trimming pared 1 base from V and 5 bases from J, leaving 13 bases between. Germline V gives CDR1 SGHDT, CDR2 YYEEEE. The DNA for the CDR3 is TGTGCCAGCAGCTTGTCCGGGGGTTGGTATCAGCCCCAGCATTTT. Translating it yields CASSLSGGWYQPQHF.

The chain carries TRBV6-5 and TRBJ1-1; possibly TRBD1 for D (5 bases). Germline CDR1 MNHEY, CDR2 SVGAGI. This CDR3 is built from 15 residues. Trimming cost V 2 bases and J 3 bases, with 13 bases left between them. The CDR3 is CASSYGGARDTEAFF. The CDR3 coding sequence is TGTGCCAGCAGTTACGGCGGGGCGCGGGACACTGAAGCTTTCTTT.

The chain recombines TRBV18 with TRBJ2-1, with no clear D. The CDR3 has 16 residues. Germline CDR1 KGHSH, CDR2 LQKENI. V was shortened by 2 bases and J by 5 bases, with 16 bases between the two germline ends. In DNA, the CDR3 is TGTGCCAGCTCACCATTGACCGACACCGCCGACAATGAGCAGTTCTTC. This codes for CASSPLTDTADNEQFF.

This clonotype showed up many times. V is TRBV20-1 and J is TRBJ1-2; 9 bases agree with TRBD1. V shed 5 bases, J shed 0 bases, and the junction held 4 bases outside the gene matches. The CDR3 covers 14 residues. Germline V gives CDR1 DFQATT, CDR2 SNEGSKA (reference sequence). CDR3 residues: CSAPGQGANYGYTF. CDR3 coding DNA: TGCAGTGCTCCGGGACAGGGCGCTAACTATGGCTACACCTTC.